This TCR beta chain appears in the sequencing data of a study of cytomegalovirus exposure and HLA in healthy donors. General observations from the study: Cytomegalovirus-associated TCR beta chains were listed, numbering 164. Later analysis identified 16,000 or so TCR beta sequences associated with HLA alleles, using a false discovery rate threshold of 0.05.

The length of the CDR3 is 14 residues. With 3 bases clipped from V and 4 bases from J, the junction kept 6 bases outside the gene matches. The germline CDR1 and CDR2 sequences are KGHSH and LQKENI. In the case of this clone: What it binds is not known.

Vbeta (60) and Jbeta (13) primers were used in the PCR. Sequenced by immunoSEQ multiplex PCR; TCRdb stores in-frame clones only, minus some. The repertoire holds about 52,000 clones, with 45% to 70% as singletons. V gene TRBV18 combines with J gene TRBJ2-7, with 7 bases matching TRBD1. The sample taken for sequencing was PBMCs. The sequence derives from a human donor in good health. The CDR3 loop is CASSPDRVKYEQYF. DNA of the CDR3: TGTGCCAGCTCACCCGACAGGGTCAAATACGAGCAGTACTTC. The whole variable domain, filled in from reference TRBV18 and TRBJ2-7, reads NAGVMQNPRHLVRRRGQEARLRCSPMKGHSHVYWYRQLPEEGLKFMVYLQKENIIDESGMPKERFSAEFPKEGPSILRIQQVVRGDSAAYFCASSPDRVKYEQYFGPGTRLTVT.